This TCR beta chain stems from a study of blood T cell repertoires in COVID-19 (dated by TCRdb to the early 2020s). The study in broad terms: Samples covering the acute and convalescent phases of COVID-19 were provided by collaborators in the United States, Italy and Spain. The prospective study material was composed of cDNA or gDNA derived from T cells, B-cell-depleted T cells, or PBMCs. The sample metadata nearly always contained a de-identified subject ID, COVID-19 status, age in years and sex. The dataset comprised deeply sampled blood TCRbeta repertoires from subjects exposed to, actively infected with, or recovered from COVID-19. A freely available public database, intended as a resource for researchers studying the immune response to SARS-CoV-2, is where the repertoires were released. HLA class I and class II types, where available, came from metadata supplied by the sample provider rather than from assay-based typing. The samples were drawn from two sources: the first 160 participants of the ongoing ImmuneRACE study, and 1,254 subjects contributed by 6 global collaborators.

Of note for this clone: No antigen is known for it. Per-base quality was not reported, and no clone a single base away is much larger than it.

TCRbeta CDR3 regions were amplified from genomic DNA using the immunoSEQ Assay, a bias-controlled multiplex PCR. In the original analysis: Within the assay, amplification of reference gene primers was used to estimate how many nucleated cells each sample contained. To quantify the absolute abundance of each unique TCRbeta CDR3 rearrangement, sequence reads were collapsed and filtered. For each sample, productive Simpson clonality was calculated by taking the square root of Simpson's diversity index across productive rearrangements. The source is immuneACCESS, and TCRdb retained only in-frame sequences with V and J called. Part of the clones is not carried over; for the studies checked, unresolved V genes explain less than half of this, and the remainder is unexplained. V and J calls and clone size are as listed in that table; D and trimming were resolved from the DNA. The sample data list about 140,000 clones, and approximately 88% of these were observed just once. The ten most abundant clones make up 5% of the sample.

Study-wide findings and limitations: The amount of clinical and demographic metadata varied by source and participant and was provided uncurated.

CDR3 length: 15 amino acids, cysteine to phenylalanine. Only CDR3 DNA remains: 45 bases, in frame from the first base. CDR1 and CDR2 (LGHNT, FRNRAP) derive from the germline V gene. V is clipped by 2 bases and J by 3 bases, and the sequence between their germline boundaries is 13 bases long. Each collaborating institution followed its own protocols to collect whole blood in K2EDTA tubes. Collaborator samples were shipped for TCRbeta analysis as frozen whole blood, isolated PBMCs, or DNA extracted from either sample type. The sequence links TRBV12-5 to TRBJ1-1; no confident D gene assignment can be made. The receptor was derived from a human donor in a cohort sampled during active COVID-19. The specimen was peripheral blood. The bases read TGTGCTAGTGGTTTGAGTGTCCCGGTCTACACTGAAGCTTTCTTT. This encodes CASGLSVPVYTEAFF.